This T cell receptor (beta chain) comes out of a study of OX40 agonist ivuxolimab in advanced cancers. At the level of the whole study: The costimulatory receptor OX40 (CD134) was targeted by ivuxolimab, a fully human IgG2 agonistic monoclonal antibody. Partial responses were achieved by three dose-escalation patients, of whom one had hepatocellular carcinoma and two had cutaneous melanoma. The dose-escalation cohort was about 83% male with a mean age of about 60 years, ranging from roughly 20 to 80. Of the approximately 50 dose-escalation patients, hepatocellular carcinoma was present in about 20, melanoma in approximately 15, renal cell carcinoma in 9 and head and neck cancer in 9. Peripheral TCRbeta sequencing was intended to test whether TCR sequence diversity was altered and clonal T-cell expansion was caused by ivuxolimab. Patients were allowed to have had prior anti-PD-1, anti-PD-L1 or anti-CTLA-4 therapy, and 40% of the dose-escalation patients had previously received checkpoint inhibitors. Intravenous ivuxolimab was administered to patients every 2 weeks at six dose levels: 0.01, 0.1, 0.3, 1.5, 3 and 10 mg/kg. The paper describes the monotherapy dose-escalation part (N of about 54 patients) of the phase I trial of ivuxolimab. The study at large found these results: Clonal expansion of both CD4+ and CD8+ blood T cells was observed from baseline to week 6 at doses 0.1 to 3.0 mg/kg. Low levels of normalized T-cell clonal expansion were also seen in some nonresponding patients. After ivuxolimab, more expanded clones were found on average in CD8+ T cells than in CD4+ T cells. The antigen specificity of the peripheral T cells that underwent clonal expansion was not determined. In the 0.1-3.0 mg/kg groups, partial responders had among the lowest normalized peripheral clonal expansion, particularly in CD8+ T cells.

As concerns this clone: The clone's antigen remains unknown. The record has no base qualities; no much larger clone is one base away.

Patients with a history of autoimmune disease or receiving systemic immunosuppression were excluded from the trial. In every dose cohort, peripheral blood was drawn for TCR sequencing at baseline, cycle 4 day 1, and cycle 7 day 1. The samples were drawn from a first-in-human, open-label, multicenter phase I dose-escalation trial of ivuxolimab. Adults with locally advanced or metastatic melanoma, renal cell, hepatocellular, or head and neck squamous cell carcinoma were enrolled in the trial. Before TCR sequencing, CD4+ and CD8+ T cells were separately sorted from peripheral blood. The germline V gene provides CDR1 SGHTA and CDR2 FQGNSA. V is pared back by 5 bases and J by 4 bases, with 17 bases lying between the germline termini. The CDR3 goes from the cysteine to the phenylalanine over 15 residues. CDR3 DNA only is kept here, 45 bases in frame from base 1. To sequence the TCRbeta CDR3 region, genomic DNA was isolated from the sorted cells. The immunoSEQ Assay was used for sequencing of TCRbeta CDR3 regions. Not all clones reach the TCRdb copy of this immuneACCESS table, which keeps in-frame sequences only. Checked studies attribute under half of the gap to unresolved V genes and leave the rest unexplained. This sample gives 52,000 or so clones in total; over 80% of them show up just once. 2.5% to 3% of the sample is in the top ten clones.

The V and J segments used are TRBV7-2 and TRBJ2-5, with the D segment identity uncertain. The TCR sequence derives from an adult with an advanced solid tumor such as melanoma, head and neck, liver or kidney cancer. The specimen was CD4+ or CD8+ T cells sorted from blood, collected in a trial of the OX40 agonist ivuxolimab. The CDR3 sequence is CASSLYSGARETQYF. In nucleotide form, the sequence is TGTGCCAGCAGCCTATATTCCGGAGCTAGAGAGACCCAGTACTTC.